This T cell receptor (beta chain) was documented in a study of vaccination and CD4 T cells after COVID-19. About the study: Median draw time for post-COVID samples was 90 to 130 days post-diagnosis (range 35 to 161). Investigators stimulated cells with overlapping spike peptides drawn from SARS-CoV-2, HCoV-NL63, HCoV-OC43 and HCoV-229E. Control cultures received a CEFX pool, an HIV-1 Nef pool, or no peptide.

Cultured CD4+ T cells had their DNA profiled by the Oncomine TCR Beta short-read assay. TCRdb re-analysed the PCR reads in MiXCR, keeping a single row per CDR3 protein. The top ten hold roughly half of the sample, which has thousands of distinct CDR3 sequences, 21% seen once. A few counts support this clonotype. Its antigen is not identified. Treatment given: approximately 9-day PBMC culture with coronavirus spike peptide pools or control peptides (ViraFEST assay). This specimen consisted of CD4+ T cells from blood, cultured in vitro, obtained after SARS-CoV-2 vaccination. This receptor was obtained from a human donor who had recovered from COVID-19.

The CDR3 DNA is TGCAGCGTTGCTGGACGGAACACTTACGAGCAGTACTTC. Protein: CSVAGRNTYEQYF. This rearrangement joins TRBV29-1 to TRBJ2-7; D is undetermined. There are 13 residues in the CDR3. V lost 4 bases and J lost 4, with 14 bases in between. The germline V gene has CDR1 SQVTM and CDR2 ANQGSEA.